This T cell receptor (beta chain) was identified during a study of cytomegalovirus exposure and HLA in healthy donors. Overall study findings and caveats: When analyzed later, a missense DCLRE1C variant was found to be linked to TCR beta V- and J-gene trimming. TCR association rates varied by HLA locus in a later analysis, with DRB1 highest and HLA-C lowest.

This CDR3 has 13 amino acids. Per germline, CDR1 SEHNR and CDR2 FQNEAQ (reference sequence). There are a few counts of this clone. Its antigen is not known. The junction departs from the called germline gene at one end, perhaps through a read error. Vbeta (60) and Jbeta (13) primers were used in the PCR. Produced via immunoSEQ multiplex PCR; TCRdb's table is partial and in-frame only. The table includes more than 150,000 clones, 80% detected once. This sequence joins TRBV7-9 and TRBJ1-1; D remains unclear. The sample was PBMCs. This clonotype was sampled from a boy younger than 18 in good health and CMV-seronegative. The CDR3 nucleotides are TGTTCCAGCAGCACGACCCCGGGGACTGAAGCTTTCTTT. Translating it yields CSSSTTPGTEAFF.